In this sample, the clone carrying this T cell receptor (beta chain) turned up once. Sequenced by immunoSEQ multiplex PCR; TCRdb stores in-frame clones only, minus some. Of hundreds of thousands of clones in the sample, about 90% are singletons; the top ten hold roughly 0.0094%. The CDR3 loop spans 15 amino acids. CDR1 is SGHNT, CDR2 YYREEE, per germline (reference sequence). With V trimmed by 6 bases and J by 1 base, 8 bases remained unmatched. This entry comes from a study of shared T cell receptors in the human thymus. These same records also appear under a second study, on human thymus T cells. This second study notes: Healthy Finnish infants undergoing corrective surgery for congenital heart defects were the donors. Obtained as resections during corrective heart surgery, the thymus tissue was then studied.

The sequencing input was thymocytes. The sequence was obtained from a boy under two years old with a congenital heart defect. V is TRBV5-4 and J is TRBJ2-3; 7 bases fit TRBD2. In DNA form, the CDR3 reads TGTGCCAGCACCATCGGACTAGTGGGCACAGATACGCAGTATTTT. Translating it yields CASTIGLVGTDTQYF.